Reported below is one T cell receptor (beta chain). No antigen is known for it. This sample stems from a study of cytomegalovirus exposure and HLA in healthy donors. Study overall: The roughly 700 first-cohort repertoires and the 95 to 150 validation repertoires shared the same platform, a later analysis reported. Overall study results and limits: The tendency of first-cohort TCR clusters to co-occur in the 90 to 150 validation repertoires was the finding of a later analysis. Many donors carried some public TCRs, although rarity characterized most TCR sequences.

There are 16 residues in the CDR3. V shed 4 bases, J shed 3 bases, and the junction held 11 bases outside the gene matches. Per germline, CDR1 MNHEY and CDR2 SMNVEV (reference sequence). Assay: immunoSEQ multiplex PCR; the TCRdb copy retains only in-frame clones and omits some. The repertoire includes approximately 280,000 clones, 88% of them detected once, and about 0.85% sits in the top ten. The sample comprised PBMCs. The rearrangement links TRBV27 to TRBJ1-2, with 7 positions matching TRBD1. The clonotype originates from a woman aged 18-29 years in good health and CMV-seronegative. This CDR3 is CASSSAGGIPYYGYTF. Here the CDR3 DNA reads TGTGCCAGCAGTTCTGCAGGGGGTATCCCATACTATGGCTACACCTTC.